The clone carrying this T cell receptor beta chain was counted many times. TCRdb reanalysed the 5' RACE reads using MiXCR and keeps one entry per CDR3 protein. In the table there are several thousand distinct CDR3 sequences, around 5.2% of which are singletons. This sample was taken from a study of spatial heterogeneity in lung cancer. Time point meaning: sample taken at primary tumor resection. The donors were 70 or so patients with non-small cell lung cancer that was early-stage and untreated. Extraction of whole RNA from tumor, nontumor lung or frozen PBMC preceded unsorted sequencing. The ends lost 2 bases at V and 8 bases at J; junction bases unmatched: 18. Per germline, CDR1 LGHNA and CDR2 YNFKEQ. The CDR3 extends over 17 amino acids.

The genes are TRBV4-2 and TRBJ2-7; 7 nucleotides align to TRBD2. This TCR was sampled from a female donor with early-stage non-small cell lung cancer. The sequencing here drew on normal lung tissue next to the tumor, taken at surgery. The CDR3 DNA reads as TGTGCCAGCAGCCAACAGACTTCCAGCGGGGATTTTGTGAAGCAGTACTTC. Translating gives CASSQQTSSGDFVKQYF.